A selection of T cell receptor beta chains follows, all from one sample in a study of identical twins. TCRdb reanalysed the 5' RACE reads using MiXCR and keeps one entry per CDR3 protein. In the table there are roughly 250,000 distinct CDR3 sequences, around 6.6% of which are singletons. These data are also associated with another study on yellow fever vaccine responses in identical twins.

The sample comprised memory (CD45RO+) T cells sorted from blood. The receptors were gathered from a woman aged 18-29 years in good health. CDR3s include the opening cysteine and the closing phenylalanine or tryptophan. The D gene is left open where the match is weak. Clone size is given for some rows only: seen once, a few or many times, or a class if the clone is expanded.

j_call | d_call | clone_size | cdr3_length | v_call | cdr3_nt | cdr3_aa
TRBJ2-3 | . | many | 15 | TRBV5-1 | TGCGCCAGCAGCGCTGAAGGGGGTGGATTTGGTACGCAGTATTTT | CASSAEGGGFGTQYF
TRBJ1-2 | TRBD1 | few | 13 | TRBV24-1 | TGTGCCACCAGTGATTACAGGGGCCATGGCTACACCTTC | CATSDYRGHGYTF
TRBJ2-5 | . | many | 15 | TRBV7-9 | TGTGCCAGCAGCGTTGGAGGGGGCCAACAAGAGACCCAGTACTTC | CASSVGGGQQETQYF
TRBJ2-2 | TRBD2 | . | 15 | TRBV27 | TGTGCCAGCAGTTTCGGGGGGAACATTCCCGGGGAGCTGTTTTTT | CASSFGGNIPGELFF
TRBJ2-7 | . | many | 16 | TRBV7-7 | TGTGCCAGCAGCCAGGGGGGTAGCGGACTCTCCTACGAGCAGTACTTC | CASSQGGSGLSYEQYF
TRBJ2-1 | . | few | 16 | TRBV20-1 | TGCAGTGCCCCATTTGGGGGGGGCTTTTCTACCAATGAGCAGTTCTTC | CSAPFGGGFSTNEQFF
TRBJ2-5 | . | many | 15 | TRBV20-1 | TGCAGTGCTAGCAGGGGGGGGTCCCTAGGAGAGACCCAGTACTTC | CSASRGGSLGETQYF
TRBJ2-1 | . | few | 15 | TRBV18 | TGTGCCAGCTCACCGCTCTCGGAGGGCCCCAATGAGCAGTTCTTC | CASSPLSEGPNEQFF
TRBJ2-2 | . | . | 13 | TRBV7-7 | TGTGCCAGCTACTCCGCGAACACCGGGGAGCTGTTTTTT | CASYSANTGELFF
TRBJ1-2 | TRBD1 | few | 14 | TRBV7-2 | TGTGCCAGCAGCCAACAAACAGGGGGCTCTGGCTACACCTTC | CASSQQTGGSGYTF
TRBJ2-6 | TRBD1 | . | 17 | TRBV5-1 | TGCGCCAGCAGCAGGGACAGACCTAGCTCTGGGGCCAACGTCCTGACTTTC | CASSRDRPSSGANVLTF
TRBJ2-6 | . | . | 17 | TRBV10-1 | TGCGCCAGCAGTGACGGGACGGAATACTCTGGGGCCAACGTCCTGACTTTC | CASSDGTEYSGANVLTF
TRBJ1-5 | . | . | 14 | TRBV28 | TGTGCCACTTGGGGGGGCCGAGGCAATCAGCCCCAGCATTTT | CATWGGRGNQPQHF
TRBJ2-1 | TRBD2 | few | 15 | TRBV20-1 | TGCAGTGCTAGAGATCCCCTAGCGGGCATCAATGAGCAGTTCTTC | CSARDPLAGINEQFF
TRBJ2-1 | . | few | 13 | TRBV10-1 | TGCGCCAGCAGTAACCAGGGGACCCTTGAGCAGTTCTTC | CASSNQGTLEQFF
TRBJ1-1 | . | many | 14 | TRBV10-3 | TGTGCCATCAGTGAGGTGGAAACGAACACTGAAGCTTTCTTT | CAISEVETNTEAFF
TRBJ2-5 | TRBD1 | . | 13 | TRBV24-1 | TGTGCCACCAGTGCAGGGGGCCAAGAGACCCAGTACTTC | CATSAGGQETQYF
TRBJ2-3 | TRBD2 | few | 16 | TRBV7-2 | TGTGCCAGCAGCTTAGTGTCTAGCGGGAGGTGGGATACGCAGTATTTT | CASSLVSSGRWDTQYF
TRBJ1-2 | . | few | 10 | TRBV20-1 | TGCAGTGCTAAAGCCTATGGCTACACCTTC | CSAKAYGYTF
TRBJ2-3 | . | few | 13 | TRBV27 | TGTGCCAGCAGTTTTACTAGCATCGATACGCAGTATTTT | CASSFTSIDTQYF
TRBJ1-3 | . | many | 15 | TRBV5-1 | TGCGCCAGCAGCCCGGCTGAGGGGTATGGAAACACCATATATTTT | CASSPAEGYGNTIYF
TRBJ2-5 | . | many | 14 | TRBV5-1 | TGTGCCAGCAGCCCTTCTGGGGGGCAGGAGACCCAGTACTTC | CASSPSGGQETQYF
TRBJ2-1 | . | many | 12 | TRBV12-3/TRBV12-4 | TGTGCCAGCAGTTTAGGAGGGTTTGAGCAGTTCTTC | CASSLGGFEQFF
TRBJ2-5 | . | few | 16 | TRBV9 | TGTGCCAGCAGCGTAGGAGCTAGCCCCGGGCAAGAGACCCAGTACTTC | CASSVGASPGQETQYF
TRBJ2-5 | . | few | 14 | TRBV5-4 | TGTGCCAGCAGCTCCGAAGCGGCCCAAGAGACCCAGTACTTC | CASSSEAAQETQYF
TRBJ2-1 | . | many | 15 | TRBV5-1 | TGCGCCAGCAGCTTGGTAGGGGGCTCCTACAATGAGCAGTTCTTC | CASSLVGGSYNEQFF
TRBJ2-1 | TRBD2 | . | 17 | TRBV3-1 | TGTGCCAGCAGCCAAGGGGGACTAGCAAGAGGGGGCAATGAGCAGTTCTTC | CASSQGGLARGGNEQFF
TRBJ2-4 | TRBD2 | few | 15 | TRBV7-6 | TGTGCCAGCAGCAACGGGCGGGGGGCGCGGAACATTCAGTACTTC | CASSNGRGARNIQYF
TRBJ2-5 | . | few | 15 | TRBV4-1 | TGCGCCAGCAGCCAAGAATCCGCAGGTTTAAAGACCCAGTACTTC | CASSQESAGLKTQYF
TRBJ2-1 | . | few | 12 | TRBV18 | TGTGCCAGCCAGGAAGGGGACAATGAGCAGTTCTTC | CASQEGDNEQFF
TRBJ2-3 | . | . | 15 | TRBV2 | TGTGCCAGCAGTGAGGTGGGAACTAGCCCCGATACGCAGTATTTT | CASSEVGTSPDTQYF
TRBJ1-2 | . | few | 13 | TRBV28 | TGTGCCAGCAGTGTATCTGGGAACTATGGCTACACCTTC | CASSVSGNYGYTF
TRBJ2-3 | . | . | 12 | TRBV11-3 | TGTGCCAGCAGCCGACGGGACGCTACGCAGTATTTT | CASSRRDATQYF
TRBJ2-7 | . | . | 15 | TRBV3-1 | TGTGCCAGCAGCCAAGTCGGGAGCAGGTCTTACGAGCAGTACTTC | CASSQVGSRSYEQYF
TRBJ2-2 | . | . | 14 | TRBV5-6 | TGTGCCAGCAGCCCCGGGCTTATCTGCTGGGAGCTGCTTTTT | CASSPGLICWELLF
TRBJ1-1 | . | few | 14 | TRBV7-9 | TGTGCCAGCAGCTTAACTGGGCCCTACGGAGAAGCTTTCTTT | CASSLTGPYGEAFF
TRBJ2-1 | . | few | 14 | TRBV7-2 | TGTGCCAGCAGCCTAGGAGCCCCCTACAATGAGCAGTTCTTC | CASSLGAPYNEQFF
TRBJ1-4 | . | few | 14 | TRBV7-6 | TGTGCCAGCAGCTTAGTCTCAACTAATGAAAAACTGTTTTTT | CASSLVSTNEKLFF
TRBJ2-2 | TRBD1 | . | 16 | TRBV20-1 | TGCAGTGCTAGTTCAACCGGGACAGGGGGGTCCGGGGAGCTGTTTTTT | CSASSTGTGGSGELFF
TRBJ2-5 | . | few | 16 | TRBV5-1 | TGCGCCAGCAGCTTGGAGTTACAGGGTCAGGTAAAGACCCAGTACTTC | CASSLELQGQVKTQYF
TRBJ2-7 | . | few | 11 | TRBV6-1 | TGTGCCAGCAGAGGGGACACCGAGCAGTACTTC | CASRGDTEQYF
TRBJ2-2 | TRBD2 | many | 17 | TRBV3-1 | TGTGCCAGCAGCCAGGGGGGACTAGCGGCGAACACCGGGGAGCTGTTTTTT | CASSQGGLAANTGELFF
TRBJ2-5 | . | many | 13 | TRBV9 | TGTGCCAGCAGCAAAACAGGGCCCGAGACCCAGTACTTC | CASSKTGPETQYF
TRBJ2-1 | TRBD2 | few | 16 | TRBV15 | TGTGCCACCAGCAGAGATCTGACTAGCGGGAAGAATGAGCAGTTCTTC | CATSRDLTSGKNEQFF
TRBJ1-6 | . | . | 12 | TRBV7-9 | TGTGCCAGCAGCTCCGCTTTAGGGGACCTCCAATTT | CASSSALGDLQF
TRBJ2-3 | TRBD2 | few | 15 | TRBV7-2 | TGTGCCAGCAGTCGTATAGCGGGGGGCACAGATACGCAGTATTTT | CASSRIAGGTDTQYF
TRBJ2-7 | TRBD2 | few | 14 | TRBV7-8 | TGTGCCAGCAGCTCTCGAGCGGGAGTACACGAGCAGTACTTC | CASSSRAGVHEQYF
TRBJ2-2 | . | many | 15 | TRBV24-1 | TGTGCCACCAGTGATTCTGCCCGCGACACCGGGGAGCTGTTTTTT | CATSDSARDTGELFF
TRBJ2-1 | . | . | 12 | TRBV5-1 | TGCGCCAGCAGCCCTTCGCCGCCAAAGCAGTTCTTC | CASSPSPPKQFF
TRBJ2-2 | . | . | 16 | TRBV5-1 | TGCGCCAGCAGCTTGGCCGAGGGTTTTGGCACCGGGGAGCTGTTTTTT | CASSLAEGFGTGELFF
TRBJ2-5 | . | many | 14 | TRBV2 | TGTGCCAGCAATATACCGGCATTCCAAGAGACCCAGTACTTC | CASNIPAFQETQYF
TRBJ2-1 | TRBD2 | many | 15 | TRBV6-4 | TGTGCCAGCAGCCCCGGGACTAGCGACTACAATGAGCAGTTCTTC | CASSPGTSDYNEQFF
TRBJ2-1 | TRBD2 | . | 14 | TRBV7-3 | TGTGCCAGCAGCCAGGGACTAGCCTACAATGAGCAGTTCTTC | CASSQGLAYNEQFF
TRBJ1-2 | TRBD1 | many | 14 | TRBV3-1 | TGTGCCAGCAGCCAATGGACAGGGAACTATGGCTACACCTTC | CASSQWTGNYGYTF
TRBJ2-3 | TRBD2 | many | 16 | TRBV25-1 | TGTGCCAGCAGTGAACTAGCGGGGACTTTCACAGATACGCAGTATTTT | CASSELAGTFTDTQYF